This TCR beta chain was captured in a study of T-cell reconstitution after alpha-beta-depleted transplantation in children. A TCRbeta library incorporating unique molecular identifiers was prepared. TCRdb re-called the PCR reads through MiXCR, storing one row per CDR3 protein. Among approximately 640,000 distinct CDR3 sequences listed, approximately 15% were seen once. Germline CDR1 reads SGHTA; CDR2 reads FQGNSA. The CDR3 contains 18 residues. Trimming took 5 bases from V and 3 from J; bases not matched to a gene: 11. V usage is TRBV7-2 and J usage is TRBJ2-2; 11 bases line up with TRBD2. The source material was PBMCs from the stem cell graft donor, sampled from the stem cell graft. The clonotype originates from a human donor who donated a stem cell graft to a child with acute myeloid leukemia. The CDR3 region has the DNA TGTGCCAGCAGCGACGCCTTAGCGGGGGGGCCCGACACCGGGGAGCTGTTTTTT. Encoded protein: CASSDALAGGPDTGELFF.